This T cell receptor (beta chain) was recorded in a study of T cells in Graves' hyperthyroidism and ophthalmopathy. Broader study findings: Model output signaled ophthalmopathy a median 6.5 months ahead of onset.

Amplification of TCR beta CDR3 regions used RNA as the template. TCR CDR3 regions were first amplified by RT-PCR with HTBI primers. TCRdb re-called the multiplex PCR reads with MiXCR, one entry per CDR3 protein. The data contain about 840,000 distinct CDR3 sequences, 38% of them singletons. This clonotype has a handful of counts. Its antigen is unidentified. This clonotype was obtained from a man aged 18-30 years with Graves' hyperthyroidism. The material sequenced was blood.

CDR3 sequence: CASSLGGAGAEQYF. Written as DNA, the CDR3 is TGTGCCAGCAGTTTAGGAGGAGCGGGAGCCGAGCAGTACTTC. This chain connects TRBV12-3 or TRBV12-4 to TRBJ2-7; 8 nucleotides line up with TRBD2. Trimming at V came to 1 base and at J to 6 bases, leaving 5 bases not matched to a gene. This CDR3 contains 14 residues.